This TCR beta chain was identified during a study of Tregs in tolerant kidney transplant recipients. Unstimulated regulatory T cells (CD4+CD25+CD127-), CD4+CD25- non-regulatory cells, CD4 and CD8 cells were FACS-sorted from thawed PBMCs. J lost 3 bases, V lost 4 bases, and 15 bases had no gene match. The CDR3 extends over 18 amino acids. The germline V gene encodes CDR1 MGHDK and CDR2 SYGVNS. On this clone itself: Its antigen is currently unknown.

The study, taken as a whole, reports: This study did not directly address biological reproducibility. Validation in larger populations is needed because few patients were studied.

Sequencing used immunoSEQ multiplex PCR; TCRdb keeps in-frame clones, though not all of them. The sample shows 110,000 or so clones, around 91% of them seen only once. This sequence was found in a human donor in good health. The rearrangement links TRBV25-1 to TRBJ2-7, with 10 bases fitting TRBD1. The sample consisted of CD4+ T cells from blood. Here the CDR3 DNA reads TGTGCCAGCAGTGGCCCACTAATCCGGGGACAGGGGATCTACGAGCAGTACTTC. It codes for CASSGPLIRGQGIYEQYF.